One T cell receptor (beta chain) is described in this entry. Each sample's cDNA came from eight separate reactions. TCRdb reprocessed the 5' RACE reads, with one entry per CDR3 protein and no DNA. The sample shows fewer than 200,000 distinct CDR3 sequences, and over 2.5% sits with its ten largest clones. This entry belongs to a study of monozygotic twins with inflammatory bowel disease. Total RNA isolation used whole blood (no T cell sorting was performed). Sequenced: blood. The receptor's source is a human donor with ulcerative colitis or Crohn's disease, or a healthy co-twin of an affected twin (not recorded which).

This CDR3 is CASSPGDGELFF. The chain couples TRBV18 to TRBJ2-2. Germline CDR1 reads KGHSH; CDR2 reads LQKENI. This CDR3 region has 12 residues.